This T cell receptor beta chain is drawn from a study of blood T cell repertoires in COVID-19. Repertoires were generated with immunoSEQ multiplex PCR, while TCRdb's copy carries only in-frame clones and drops some. The sample contains approximately 130,000 clones, approximately 87% of which appear only once. V lost 2 bases and J lost 2; bases outside the gene matches: 3. The CDR3 extends over 14 amino acids. Germline V gene sequence: CDR1 SGHTA, CDR2 FQGNSA. The origin of this receptor is a woman between 50 and 59 years old with acute or convalescent COVID-19. The J gene is TRBJ2-7, the V gene TRBV7-2; 7 bases are shared with TRBD2. The sample comprised peripheral blood. CDR3 coding DNA: TGTGCCAGCAGCTTACAGCGGGGCACCTACGAGCAGTACTTC. It encodes CASSLQRGTYEQYF.